The 7 T cell receptor beta chains reported below all come from one sample, sequenced in a study of graft-versus-host responses after intestinal transplantation. Sequencing was performed with immunoSEQ multiplex PCR; in TCRdb, only in-frame clones are kept and a portion is missing. Of around 31,000 clones listed, about 79% are singletons. The antigens for these receptors are not known. The sequencing used unstimulated CD8+ T cells sorted from spleen or lymph node cells, collected before intestinal transplant. These receptors were taken from a human donor who received an intestinal transplant.

This chain connects TRBV18 to TRBJ2-1; weak D call: TRBD1 (5 bases). The germline V gene has CDR1 KGHSH and CDR2 LQKENI. CDR3 size: 14 residues. With 7 bases removed from V and 9 bases from J, the gap between germline ends came to 19 bases. DNA of the CDR3: TGTGCCAGCTTTTCAGGGATAGGGGTAGTTGAGCAGTTCTTC. Protein: CASFSGIGVVEQFF.

V and J are TRBV7-9 and TRBJ2-7; D not resolved. Germline-derived CDR1 and CDR2 are SEHNR and FQNEAQ (reference sequence). CDR3 length equals 13 residues. The V end lost 8 bases, the J end lost 3 bases, and 14 bases lay between the germline ends. CDR3 DNA: TGTGCCAGCGACTCCTCGGAGAACTACGAGCAGTACTTC. Protein sequence: CASDSSENYEQYF.

This clone was counted only a few times. Distinct nucleotide sequences in the sample also encode this CDR3. This chain uses TRBV5-4 with TRBJ2-7, with D hard to call. The V gene lost 1 base and the J gene lost 4 bases, with 3 bases spanning the gap. Germline values: CDR1 SGHNT, CDR2 YYREEE (reference sequence). This CDR3 spans 11 amino acids. CDR3 sequence reads: CASSLYYEQYF. CDR3 coding DNA: TGTGCCAGCAGCTTGTATTACGAGCAGTACTTC.

The chain uses TRBV18 and TRBJ1-5; 8 nucleotides match TRBD1. With 6 bases clipped from V and 4 bases from J, the junction kept 5 bases outside the gene matches. This CDR3 region has 14 residues. Germline lookup yields CDR1 KGHSH and CDR2 LQKENI. CDR3 bases: TGTGCCAGCTCCGGGACAGGTGGGAATCAGCCCCAGCATTTT. Amino acids: CASSGTGGNQPQHF. Supplemented by reference TRBV18 and TRBJ1-5, the full variable domain reads NAGVMQNPRHLVRRRGQEARLRCSPMKGHSHVYWYRQLPEEGLKFMVYLQKENIIDESGMPKERFSAEFPKEGPSILRIQQVVRGDSAAYFCASSGTGGNQPQHFGDGTRLSIL.

The V gene is TRBV7-6, the J gene TRBJ2-5, with 9 bases matching TRBD1. The assigned J gene may be wrong: the sequence end matches TRBJ2-7 better. The CDR3 is made up of 15 amino acids. Germline V gives CDR1 SGHVS, CDR2 FNYEAQ. The CDR3 DNA sequence: TGTGCCAGCAGCTCCGGGACAGGGTTGTATAACGAGCAGTACTTC. Translating gives CASSSGTGLYNEQYF.

The chain is built from TRBV29-1 and TRBJ2-1; maybe TRBD2 (7 bases). In germline, CDR1 is SQVTM, CDR2 ANQGSEA. Trimming shortened V by 4 bases and J by 0 bases, and 13 bases separated the two germline ends. This CDR3 has 15 residues. This CDR3 is CSVVGGASSYNEQFF. The CDR3 nucleotides read TGCAGCGTTGTAGGGGGGGCGAGCTCCTACAATGAGCAGTTCTTC.

The CDR3 region has the DNA TGTGCCAGCAGTTTGGGGGGTAAAGTGCCCCAGCATTTT. This gives the protein CASSLGGKVPQHF. This chain joins TRBV27 and TRBJ1-5; TRBD1 is a possible D gene (5 bases). V lost 3 bases to trimming and J lost 9 bases, with 12 bases between them. The CDR3 length is 13 residues. Looked up from germline, CDR1 is MNHEY and CDR2 is SMNVEV (reference sequence).